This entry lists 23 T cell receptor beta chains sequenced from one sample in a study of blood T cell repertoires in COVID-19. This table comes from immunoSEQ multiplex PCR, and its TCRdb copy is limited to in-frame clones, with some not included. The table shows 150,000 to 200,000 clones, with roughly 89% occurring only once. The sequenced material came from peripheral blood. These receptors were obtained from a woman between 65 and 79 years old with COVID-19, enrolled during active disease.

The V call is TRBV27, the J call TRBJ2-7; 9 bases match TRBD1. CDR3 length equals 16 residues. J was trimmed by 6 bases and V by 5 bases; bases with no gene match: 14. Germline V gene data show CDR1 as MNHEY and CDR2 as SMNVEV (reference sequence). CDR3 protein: CASSLLPGQGTSEQYF. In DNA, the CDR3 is TGTGCCAGCAGTCTACTACCGGGACAGGGAACCAGCGAGCAGTACTTC.

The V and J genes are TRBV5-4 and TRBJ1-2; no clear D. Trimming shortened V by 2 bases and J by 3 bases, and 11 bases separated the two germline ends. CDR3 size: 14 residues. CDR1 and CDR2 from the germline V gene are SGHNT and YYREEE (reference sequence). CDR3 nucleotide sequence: TGTGCCAGCAGCTTAGCACAGTATGACTATGGCTACACCTTC. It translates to CASSLAQYDYGYTF.

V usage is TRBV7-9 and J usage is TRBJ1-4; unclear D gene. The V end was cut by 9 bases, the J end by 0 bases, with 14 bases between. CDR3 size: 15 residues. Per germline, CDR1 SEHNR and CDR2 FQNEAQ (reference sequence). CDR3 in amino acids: CASTTVLATNEKLFF. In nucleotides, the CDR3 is TGTGCCAGTACGACGGTGCTTGCAACTAATGAAAAACTGTTTTTT. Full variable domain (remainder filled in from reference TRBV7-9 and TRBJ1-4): DTGVSQNPRHKITKRGQNVTFRCDPISEHNRLYWYRQTLGQGPEFLTYFQNEAQLEKSRLLSDRFSAERPKGSFSTLEIQRTEQGDSAMYLCASTTVLATNEKLFFGSGTQLSVL.

CDR3 residues: CAWSVLQETQYF. The CDR3 coding sequence is TGTGCCTGGAGTGTACTCCAAGAGACCCAGTACTTC. The J gene is TRBJ2-5, the V gene TRBV30; D unclear. Trimming shortened V by 0 bases and J by 1 base, and 3 bases separated the two germline ends. The CDR3 is 12 residues long. Germline CDR1 is GTSNPN and CDR2 is SVGIG (reference sequence). Supplemented by reference TRBV30 and TRBJ2-5, the full variable domain reads SQTIHQWPATLVQPVGSPLSLECTVEGTSNPNLYWYRQAAGRGLQLLFYSVGIGQISSEVPQNLSASRPQDRQFILSSKKLLLSDSGFYLCAWSVLQETQYFGPGTRLLVL.

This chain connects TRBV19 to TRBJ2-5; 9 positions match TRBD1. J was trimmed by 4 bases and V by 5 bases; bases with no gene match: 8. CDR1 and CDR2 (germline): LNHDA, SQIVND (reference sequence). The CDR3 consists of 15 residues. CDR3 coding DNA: TGTGCCAGTAGTCGGGGGACAGGGTCCCTAGAGACCCAGTACTTC. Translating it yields CASSRGTGSLETQYF.

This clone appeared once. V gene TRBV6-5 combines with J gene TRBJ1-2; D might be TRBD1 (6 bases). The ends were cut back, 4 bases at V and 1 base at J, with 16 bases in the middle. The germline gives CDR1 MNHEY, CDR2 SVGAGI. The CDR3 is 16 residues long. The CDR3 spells CASSLTGGPLNYGYTF. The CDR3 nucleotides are TGTGCCAGCAGTTTGACAGGCGGCCCCCTTAACTATGGCTACACCTTC.

CDR3 coding DNA: TGTGCCAGCAGTGACGGGGGTAGACAGACCCAGTACTTC. Its protein product is CASSDGGRQTQYF. The genes are TRBV6-1 and TRBJ2-5; D is perhaps TRBD2 (6 bases). CDR1 and CDR2 (germline): MNHNS, SASEGT. Trimming took off 3 bases at V and 6 bases at J, with 11 bases between the two ends. CDR3 size: 13 residues.

The CDR3 here is CASSSGTGVTYF. The CDR3 bases are TGTGCCAGCAGCTCCGGGACAGGGGTGACTTACTTC. The gene calls are TRBV7-9 and TRBJ2-7, with 10 bases lining up with TRBD1. The ends lost 4 bases at V and 13 bases at J; junction bases unmatched: 7. Germline V CDR1 and CDR2: SEHNR, FQNEAQ (reference sequence). The length of the CDR3 is 12 residues.

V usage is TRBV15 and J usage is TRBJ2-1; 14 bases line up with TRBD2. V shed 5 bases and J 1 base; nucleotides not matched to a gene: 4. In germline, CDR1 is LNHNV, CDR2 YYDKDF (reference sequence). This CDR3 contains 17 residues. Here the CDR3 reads CATSRTSGRFSYNEQFF. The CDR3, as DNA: TGTGCCACCAGCCGGACTAGCGGGAGGTTTTCCTACAATGAGCAGTTCTTC.

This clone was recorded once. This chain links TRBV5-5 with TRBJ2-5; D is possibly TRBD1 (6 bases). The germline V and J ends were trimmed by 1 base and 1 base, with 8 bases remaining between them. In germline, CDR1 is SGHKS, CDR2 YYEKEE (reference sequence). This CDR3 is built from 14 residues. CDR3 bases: TGTGCCAGCAGCTTGACAGGGTTCCAAGAGACCCAGTACTTC. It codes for CASSLTGFQETQYF.

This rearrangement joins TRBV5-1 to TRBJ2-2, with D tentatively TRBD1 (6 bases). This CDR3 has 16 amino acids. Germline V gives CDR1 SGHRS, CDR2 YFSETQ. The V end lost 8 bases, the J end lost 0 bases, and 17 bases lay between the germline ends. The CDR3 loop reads CASGSEGGPNTGELFF. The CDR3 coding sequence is TGCGCCAGTGGGAGTGAAGGGGGACCGAACACCGGGGAGCTGTTTTTT. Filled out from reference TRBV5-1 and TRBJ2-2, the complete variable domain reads KAGVTQTPRYLIKTRGQQVTLSCSPISGHRSVSWYQQTPGQGLQFLFEYFSETQRNKGNFPGRFSGRQFSNSRSEMNVSTLELGDSALYLCASGSEGGPNTGELFFGEGSRLTVL.

For the CDR3, the DNA is TGTGCCAGCGGAGGACTGCGGAACACTGAAGCTTTCTTT. Its protein product is CASGGLRNTEAFF. The chain has TRBV2 and TRBJ1-1; unclear D gene. Germline lookup yields CDR1 SNHLY and CDR2 FYNNEI. This CDR3 spans 13 amino acids. Trimming left V 8 bases short and J 1 base short, with 11 bases between.

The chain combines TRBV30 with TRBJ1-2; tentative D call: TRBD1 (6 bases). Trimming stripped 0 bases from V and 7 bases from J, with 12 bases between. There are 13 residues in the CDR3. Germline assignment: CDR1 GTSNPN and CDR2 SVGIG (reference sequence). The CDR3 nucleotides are TGTGCCTGGAGTGTACGGGGGGGGCCTGGCTACACCTTC. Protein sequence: CAWSVRGGPGYTF.

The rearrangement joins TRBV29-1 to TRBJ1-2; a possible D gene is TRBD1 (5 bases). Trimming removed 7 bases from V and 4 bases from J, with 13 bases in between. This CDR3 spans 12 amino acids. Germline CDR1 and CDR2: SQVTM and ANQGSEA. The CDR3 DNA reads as TGCAGCGGAGACAGACTAGGCTATGGCTACACCTTC. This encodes CSGDRLGYGYTF.

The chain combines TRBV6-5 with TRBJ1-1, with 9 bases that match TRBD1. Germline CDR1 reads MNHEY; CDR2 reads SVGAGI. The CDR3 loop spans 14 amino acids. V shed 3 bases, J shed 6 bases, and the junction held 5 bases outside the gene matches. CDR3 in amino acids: CASSYRQGGSEAFF. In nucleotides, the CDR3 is TGTGCCAGCAGTTATCGACAGGGGGGATCTGAAGCTTTCTTT.

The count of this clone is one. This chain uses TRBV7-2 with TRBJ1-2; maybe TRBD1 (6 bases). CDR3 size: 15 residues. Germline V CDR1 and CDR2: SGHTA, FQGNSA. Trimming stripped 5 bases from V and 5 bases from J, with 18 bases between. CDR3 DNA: TGTGCCAGCAGCCCAAATGGGTGGGGGCGATATGGCTACACCTTC. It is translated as CASSPNGWGRYGYTF.

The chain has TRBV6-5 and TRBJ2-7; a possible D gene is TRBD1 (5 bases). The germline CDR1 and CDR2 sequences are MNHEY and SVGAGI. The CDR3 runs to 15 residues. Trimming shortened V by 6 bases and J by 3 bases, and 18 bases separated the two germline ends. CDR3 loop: CASRRSIQQDYEQYF. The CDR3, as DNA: TGTGCCAGCAGGAGGAGTATACAACAGGACTACGAGCAGTACTTC.

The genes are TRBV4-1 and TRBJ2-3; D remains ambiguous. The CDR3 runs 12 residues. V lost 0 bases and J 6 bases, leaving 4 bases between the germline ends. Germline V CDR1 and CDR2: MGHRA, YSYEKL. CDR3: CASSQDGDTQYF. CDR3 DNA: TGCGCCAGCAGCCAAGACGGGGATACGCAGTATTTT.

The CDR3 is CASRSGGTDTQYF. The CDR3 DNA sequence: TGTGCCAGCAGGAGCGGCGGCACAGATACGCAGTATTTT. The J gene is TRBJ2-3, the V gene TRBV6-5; tentative D call: TRBD2 (5 bases). The CDR3 totals 13 residues. CDR1 and CDR2 from the germline V gene are MNHEY and SVGAGI. Trimming took 6 bases from V and 1 from J, leaving 8 bases between them.

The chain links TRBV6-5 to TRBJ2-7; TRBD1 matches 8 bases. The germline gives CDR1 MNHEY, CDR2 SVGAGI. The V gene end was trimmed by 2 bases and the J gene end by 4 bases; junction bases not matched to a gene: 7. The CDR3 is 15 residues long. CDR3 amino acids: CASSYTERTGYEQYF. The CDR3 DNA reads TGTGCCAGCAGTTACACCGAACGGACAGGGTACGAGCAGTACTTC.

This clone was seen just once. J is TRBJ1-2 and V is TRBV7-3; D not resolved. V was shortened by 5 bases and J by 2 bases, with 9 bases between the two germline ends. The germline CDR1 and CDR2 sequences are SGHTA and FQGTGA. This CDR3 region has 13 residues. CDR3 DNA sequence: TGTGCCAGCAGCCCACAGCCGAACTATGGCTACACCTTC. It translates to CASSPQPNYGYTF.

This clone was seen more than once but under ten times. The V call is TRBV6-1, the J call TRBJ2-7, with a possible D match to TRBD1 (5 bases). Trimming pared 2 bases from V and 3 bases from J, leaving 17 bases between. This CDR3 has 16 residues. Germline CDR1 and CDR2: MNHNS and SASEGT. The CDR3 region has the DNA TGTGCCAGCAGTGAACCAACAGGAAGGTTGCACTACGAGCAGTACTTC. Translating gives CASSEPTGRLHYEQYF.

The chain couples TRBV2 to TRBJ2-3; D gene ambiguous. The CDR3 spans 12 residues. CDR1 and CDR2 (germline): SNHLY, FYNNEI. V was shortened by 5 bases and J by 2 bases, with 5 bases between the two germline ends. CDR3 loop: CASSTNTDTQYF. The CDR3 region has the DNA TGTGCCAGCAGTACTAACACAGATACGCAGTATTTT.